This T cell receptor beta chain was observed in a study of OX40 agonist ivuxolimab in advanced cancers. About the research overall: Ivuxolimab was delivered to patients intravenously every 2 weeks at doses spanning 0.01 to 10 mg/kg.

Some clones are missing from TCRdb's copy, which holds only in-frame ones; the method was immunoSEQ multiplex PCR. Among 90,000 to 150,000 clones, roughly nine tenths were seen once, and the ten largest hold 0.55%. Study-level points and caveats: Relative to CD4+ cells, CD8+ T cells on average had more expanded clones. At 0.1 to 3.0 mg/kg, clonal expansion of CD4+ and CD8+ blood T cells had occurred by week 6. Expanded peripheral T cells had an undetermined antigen specificity.

The CDR3 covers 15 residues. Germline CDR1 is MNHNY and CDR2 is SVGAGI (reference sequence). V shed 6 bases and J shed 0 bases, with 9 bases lying between them. As for this clone: The antigen remains undetermined.

The source of this sequence is an adult with an advanced solid tumor such as melanoma, head and neck, liver or kidney cancer. Source: CD4+ or CD8+ T cells sorted from blood, taken in a trial of the OX40 agonist ivuxolimab. This chain connects TRBV6-6 to TRBJ2-6, with D tentatively TRBD1 (6 bases). This chain's CDR3 is CASRMDSSGANVLTF. The CDR3 nucleotides read TGTGCCAGCAGAATGGACAGCTCTGGGGCCAACGTCCTGACTTTC.